These T cell receptor beta chains were read from a single sample in a study of T cells after yellow fever vaccination. TCRdb redid the calling of the 5' RACE reads with MiXCR, one entry per CDR3 protein. Of hundreds of thousands of distinct CDR3 sequences detected, about 19% appear once; the ten largest clones hold around an eighth. The sequencing used PBMCs, collected 15 days after the yellow fever booster vaccination. These receptor sequences come from a man aged 30-40 years who received the YFV17D yellow fever vaccine. Each CDR3 is given with its conserved first and last residue. The D gene is left open where the match is weak. For some rows the clone size is stated as once, few or many, or as a class when expanded; others skip it.

J gene | clone size | V gene | D gene | CDR3 DNA | CDR3 protein
TRBJ2-5 | few | TRBV20-1 | - | TGCAGTGCTAGGCGGGCGGCCCAAGAGACCCAGTACTTC | CSARRAAQETQYF
TRBJ2-1 | - | TRBV20-1 | - | TGCAGTGCTAGAGAATCATCGGGGTCGGGGCAGTTCTTC | CSARESSGSGQFF
TRBJ2-2 | - | TRBV5-1 | TRBD1 | TGCGCCAGCATGCCGGGACAGATGAGGACCGGGGAGCTGTTTTTT | CASMPGQMRTGELFF
TRBJ2-1 | - | TRBV11-2 | TRBD2 | TGTGCCAGCAGCCCCGCGATTAGCGGGAGGATTAGGGGAGAGCAGTTCTTC | CASSPAISGRIRGEQFF
TRBJ2-7 | - | TRBV7-3 | TRBD1 | TGTGCCAGCAGCTCACAGGGGACGGAGCAGTACTTC | CASSSQGTEQYF
TRBJ2-7 | - | TRBV4-3 | - | TGCGCCAGCAGCCAAGAGGCGAGCTCCTACGAGCAGTACTTC | CASSQEASSYEQYF
TRBJ1-1 | few | TRBV28 | - | TGTGCCAGCACATATCCGGGACACCTGAACACTGAAGCTTTCTTT | CASTYPGHLNTEAFF
TRBJ2-4 | many | TRBV4-3 | - | TGCGCCAGCAGCCAAGAGCCTCCTCCCAACAGGGAGAACATTCAGTACTTC | CASSQEPPPNRENIQYF
TRBJ2-2 | few | TRBV20-1 | - | TGCAGTGCGAGGAATGGTTTAGCGTCGGGGGAGCTGTTTTTT | CSARNGLASGELFF
TRBJ2-7 | many | TRBV6-5 | TRBD1 | TGTGCCAGCAGTTCCGACAGGGGGGCCTACGAGCAGTACTTC | CASSSDRGAYEQYF
TRBJ2-1 | few | TRBV20-1 | TRBD2 | TGCAGTGCTAGGACTAGCGGGAGGCCTGAGCAGTTCTTC | CSARTSGRPEQFF
TRBJ2-3 | - | TRBV7-2 | TRBD2 | TGTGCCAGCAGCACGCGGACTAGCGGCACAGATACGCAGTATTTT | CASSTRTSGTDTQYF
TRBJ2-1 | few | TRBV6-2/TRBV6-3 | TRBD2 | TGTGCCAGCAGCCCCACAGCGGGAGGGCCCTACAATGAGCAGTTCTTC | CASSPTAGGPYNEQFF
TRBJ1-3 | - | TRBV28 | - | TGTGCCAGCAGAGGAGAGCTATTCGGAAACACCAAATATTTT | CASRGELFGNTKYF
TRBJ2-7 | few | TRBV12-3/TRBV12-4 | TRBD1 | TGTGCCAGCAGTTTAATGGGACAGGGGGCAAACCGGCAGTACTTC | CASSLMGQGANRQYF
TRBJ2-7 | - | TRBV29-1 | - | TGCAGCGTTGAAGAACAGGGTGTTGAGCAGTACTTC | CSVEEQGVEQYF
TRBJ2-7 | - | TRBV7-2 | - | TGTGCCAGCAGCCTATCGCCGATACCCAGCTCCTACGAGCAGTACTTC | CASSLSPIPSSYEQYF
TRBJ2-1 | few | TRBV18 | - | TGTGCCAGCTCACCAGGTGGGAGCAATGAGCAGTTCTTC | CASSPGGSNEQFF
TRBJ1-2 | many | TRBV6-5 | - | TGTGCCAGCAGACAGGGATCCTATGGCTACACCTTC | CASRQGSYGYTF
TRBJ1-6 | - | TRBV9 | TRBD1 | TGTGCCAGCAGCCCCAGGACAGGGGTAACCTATAATTCACCCCTCCACTTT | CASSPRTGVTYNSPLHF
TRBJ2-1 | - | TRBV6-2/TRBV6-3 | - | TGTGCCAGCAGCCCACAGGATGAGCAGTTCTTC | CASSPQDEQFF
TRBJ2-1 | - | TRBV7-9 | TRBD2 | TGTGCCAGCAGCTTAGTCCTGACTAGCGGGAATGAGCAGTTCTTC | CASSLVLTSGNEQFF
TRBJ2-3 | - | TRBV15 | - | TGTGCCACCAGCAGAGCACCAAGGGCCCAAGATACGCAGTATTTT | CATSRAPRAQDTQYF
TRBJ2-1 | few | TRBV5-6 | TRBD2 | TGTGCCAGCAGCCGCAGTGGGCTAGCGGGACCTAACAATGAGCAGTTCTTC | CASSRSGLAGPNNEQFF
TRBJ2-7 | few | TRBV20-1 | - | TGCAGTGCTAGTTTGGGTTTCGAGCAGTACTTC | CSASLGFEQYF
TRBJ2-5 | few | TRBV7-2 | - | TGTGCCAGCAGCTTCTCGCCCCGGGCGGAGACCCAGTACTTC | CASSFSPRAETQYF
TRBJ1-1 | few | TRBV7-9 | TRBD1 | TGTGCCAGCAGCCCCAAGGGGACAGGGACCTACACTGAAGCTTTCTTT | CASSPKGTGTYTEAFF
TRBJ2-3 | - | TRBV18 | TRBD2 | TGTGCCAGCTCACCACCGGGAGCGGGGTACGGTACGCAGTATTTT | CASSPPGAGYGTQYF
TRBJ2-2 | - | TRBV7-8 | - | TGTGCCAGCAGTTTTGCAGAGTCGGACGGGGAGCTGTTTTTT | CASSFAESDGELFF
TRBJ2-1 | few | TRBV7-9 | - | TGTGCCAGCAGCGCAGCCCTAGCGCCCAATGAGCAGTTCTTC | CASSAALAPNEQFF
TRBJ2-3 | few | TRBV19 | TRBD2 | TGTGCCACGAGCCGAGCGGGAGAGACAGATACGCAGTATTTT | CATSRAGETDTQYF
TRBJ2-3 | few | TRBV20-1 | TRBD2 | TGCAGTGCTAGTAAGACTAGCGGCCTCACAGATACGCAGTATTTT | CSASKTSGLTDTQYF
TRBJ1-4 | - | TRBV5-1 | - | TGCGCCAGCAGCTTCAGTCAGGGGAATGAAAAACTGTTTTTT | CASSFSQGNEKLFF
TRBJ2-2 | - | TRBV28 | TRBD2 | TGTGCCAGCATAAGCGGGAGGGAGGCCGGGGAGCTGTTTTTT | CASISGREAGELFF
TRBJ2-2 | - | TRBV28 | - | TGTGCCAGCAGTTTCTGGTGGACGGCCAACACCGGGGAGCTGTTTTTT | CASSFWWTANTGELFF
TRBJ2-5 | - | TRBV6-2/TRBV6-3 | - | TGTGCCAGCAGTTACTTGGGGGCGCCGATGGAGACCCAGTACTTC | CASSYLGAPMETQYF
TRBJ2-1 | few | TRBV29-1 | TRBD1 | TGCAGCTCAAGGGCAGGGGGCACGGGGAATGAGCAGTTCTTC | CSSRAGGTGNEQFF
TRBJ2-4 | few | TRBV30 | - | TGTGCCTGGAGTGTACGAGCAATCCTAAGGGACATTCAGTACTTC | CAWSVRAILRDIQYF